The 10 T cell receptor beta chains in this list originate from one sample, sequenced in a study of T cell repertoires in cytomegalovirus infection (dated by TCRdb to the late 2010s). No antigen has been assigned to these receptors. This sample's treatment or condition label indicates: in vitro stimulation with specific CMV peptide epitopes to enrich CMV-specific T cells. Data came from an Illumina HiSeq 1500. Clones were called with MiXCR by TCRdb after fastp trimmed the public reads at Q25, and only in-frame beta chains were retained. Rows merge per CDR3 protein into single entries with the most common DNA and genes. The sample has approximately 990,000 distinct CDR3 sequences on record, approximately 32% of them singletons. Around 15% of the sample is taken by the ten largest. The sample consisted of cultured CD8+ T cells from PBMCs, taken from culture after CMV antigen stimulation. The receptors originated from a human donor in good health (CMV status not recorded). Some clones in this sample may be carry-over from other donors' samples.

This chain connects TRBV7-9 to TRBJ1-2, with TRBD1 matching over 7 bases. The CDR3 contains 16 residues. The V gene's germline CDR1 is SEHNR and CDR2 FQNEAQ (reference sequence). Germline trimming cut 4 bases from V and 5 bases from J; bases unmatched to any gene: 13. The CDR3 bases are TGTGCCAGCAGCTCTCCGGAGATACAGGGGCGATATGGCTACACCTTC. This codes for CASSSPEIQGRYGYTF.

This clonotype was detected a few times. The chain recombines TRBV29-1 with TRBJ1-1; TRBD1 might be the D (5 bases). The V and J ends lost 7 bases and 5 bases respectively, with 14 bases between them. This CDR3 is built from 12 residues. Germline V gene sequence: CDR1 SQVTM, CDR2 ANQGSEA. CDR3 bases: TGCAGCGCTCTAGGGACCGAGACTGAAGCTTTCTTT. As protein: CSALGTETEAFF.

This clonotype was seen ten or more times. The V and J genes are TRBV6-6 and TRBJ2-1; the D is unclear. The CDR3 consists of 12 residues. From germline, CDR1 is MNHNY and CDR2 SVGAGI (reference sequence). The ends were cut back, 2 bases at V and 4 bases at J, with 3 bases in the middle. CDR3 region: CASSYLYNEQFF. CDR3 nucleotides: TGTGCCAGCAGTTACCTATACAATGAGCAGTTCTTC.

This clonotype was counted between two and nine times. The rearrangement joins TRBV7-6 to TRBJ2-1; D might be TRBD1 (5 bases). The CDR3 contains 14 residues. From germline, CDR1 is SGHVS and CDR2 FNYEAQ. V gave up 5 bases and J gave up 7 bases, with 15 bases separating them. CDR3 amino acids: CASSLKIGANEQFF. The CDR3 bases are TGTGCCAGCAGCCTTAAGATAGGGGCTAATGAGCAGTTCTTC.

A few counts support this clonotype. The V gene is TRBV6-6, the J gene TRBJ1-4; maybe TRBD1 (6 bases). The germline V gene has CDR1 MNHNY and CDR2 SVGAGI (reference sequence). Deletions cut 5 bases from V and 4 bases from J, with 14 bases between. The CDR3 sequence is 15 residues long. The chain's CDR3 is CASSLLPGVNEKLFF. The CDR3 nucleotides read TGTGCCAGCAGTCTACTCCCAGGGGTTAATGAAAAACTGTTTTTT.

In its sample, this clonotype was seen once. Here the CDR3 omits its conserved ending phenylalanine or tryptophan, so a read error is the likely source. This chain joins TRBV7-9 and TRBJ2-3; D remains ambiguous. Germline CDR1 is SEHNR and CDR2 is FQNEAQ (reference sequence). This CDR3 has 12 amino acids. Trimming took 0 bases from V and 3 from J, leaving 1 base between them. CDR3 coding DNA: TGTGCCAGCAGCTTAGCGACAGATACGCAGTATTCT. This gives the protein CASSLATDTQYS.

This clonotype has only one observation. The CDR3 reads CASSPARGSYTEAFF. Written as DNA, the CDR3 is TGCGCCAGCAGCCCAGCCAGGGGAAGTTACACTGAAGCTTTCTTT. V is TRBV5-1 and J is TRBJ1-1; TRBD1 might be the D (6 bases). There are 15 residues in the CDR3. Trimming removed 4 bases from V and 3 bases from J, with 16 bases in between. Germline V gene lookup returns CDR1 SGHRS and CDR2 YFSETQ. Based on the CDR3 plus reference TRBV5-1 and TRBJ1-1, the full variable domain is KAGVTQTPRYLIKTRGQQVTLSCSPISGHRSVSWYQQTPGQGLQFLFEYFSETQRNKGNFPGRFSGRQFSNSRSEMNVSTLELGDSALYLCASSPARGSYTEAFFGQGTRLTVV.

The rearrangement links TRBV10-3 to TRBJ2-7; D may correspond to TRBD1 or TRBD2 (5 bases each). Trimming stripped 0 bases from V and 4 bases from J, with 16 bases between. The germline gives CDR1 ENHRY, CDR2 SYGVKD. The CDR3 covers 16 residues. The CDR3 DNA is TGTGCCATCAGTGAGTCCTCGGGGCAGGGTACGTACGAGCAGTACGTC. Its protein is CAISESSGQGTYEQYV.

CDR3 coding DNA: TGTGCCACCAGCACAGACCGAAACTCCTACGAGCAGTACGTC. It specifies CATSTDRNSYEQYV. The chain uses TRBV15 and TRBJ2-7; D is uncertain. The germline gives CDR1 LNHNV, CDR2 YYDKDF (reference sequence). Trimming removed 4 bases at V and 0 bases at J, with 10 bases between. The CDR3 runs 14 residues.

Here the CDR3 DNA reads TGTGCCAGCAGCTTAGTGGGCGACGGGGGATATGGCTACACCTTC. Residues: CASSLVGDGGYGYTF. The rearrangement links TRBV7-4 to TRBJ1-2; tentative D call: TRBD1 (5 bases). V was shortened by 1 base and J by 5 bases, with 14 bases between the two germline ends. Germline lookup yields CDR1 SGHVT and CDR2 SQSDAQ. This CDR3 comprises 15 residues.